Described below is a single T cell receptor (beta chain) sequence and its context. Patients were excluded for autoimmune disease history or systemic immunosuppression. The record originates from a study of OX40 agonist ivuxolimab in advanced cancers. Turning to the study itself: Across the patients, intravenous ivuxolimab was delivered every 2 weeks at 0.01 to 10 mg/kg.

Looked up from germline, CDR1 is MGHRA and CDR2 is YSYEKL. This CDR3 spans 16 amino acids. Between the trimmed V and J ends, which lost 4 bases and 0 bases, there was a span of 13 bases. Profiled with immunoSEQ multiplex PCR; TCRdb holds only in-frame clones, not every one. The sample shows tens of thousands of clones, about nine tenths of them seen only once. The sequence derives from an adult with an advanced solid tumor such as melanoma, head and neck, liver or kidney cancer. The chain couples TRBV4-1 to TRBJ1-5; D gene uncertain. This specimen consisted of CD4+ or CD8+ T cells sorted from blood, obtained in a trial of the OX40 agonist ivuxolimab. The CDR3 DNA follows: TGCGCCAGCAGCCCAACTGTCCCAGATAGCAATCAGCCCCAGCATTTT. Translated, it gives CASSPTVPDSNQPQHF.